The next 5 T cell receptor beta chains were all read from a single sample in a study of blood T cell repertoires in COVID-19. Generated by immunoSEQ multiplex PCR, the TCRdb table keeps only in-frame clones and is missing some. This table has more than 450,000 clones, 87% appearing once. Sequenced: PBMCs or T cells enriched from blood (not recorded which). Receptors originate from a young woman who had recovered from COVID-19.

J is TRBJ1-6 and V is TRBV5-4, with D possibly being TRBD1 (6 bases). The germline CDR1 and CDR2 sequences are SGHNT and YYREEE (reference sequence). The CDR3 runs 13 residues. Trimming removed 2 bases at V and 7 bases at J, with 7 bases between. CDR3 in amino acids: CASSFGQNSPLHF. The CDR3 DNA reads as TGTGCCAGCAGCTTTGGACAGAATTCACCCCTCCACTTT.

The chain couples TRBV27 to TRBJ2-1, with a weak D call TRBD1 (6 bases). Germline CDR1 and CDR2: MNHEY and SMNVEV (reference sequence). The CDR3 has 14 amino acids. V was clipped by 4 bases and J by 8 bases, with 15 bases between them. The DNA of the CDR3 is TGTGCCAGCAGTTCCCACCCCAGGGGAGATGAGCAGTTCTTC. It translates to CASSSHPRGDEQFF.

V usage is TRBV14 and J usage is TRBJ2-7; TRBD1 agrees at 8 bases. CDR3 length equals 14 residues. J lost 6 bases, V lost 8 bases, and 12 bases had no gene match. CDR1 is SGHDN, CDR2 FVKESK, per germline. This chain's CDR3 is CASQGDRTVGEQYF. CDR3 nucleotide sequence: TGTGCCAGCCAGGGGGACAGGACCGTCGGCGAGCAGTACTTC.

CDR3 in DNA: TGTGCCAGTTCTCCAACAGGGGTCCTCTACGAGCAGTACTTC. It encodes CASSPTGVLYEQYF. V gene TRBV19 combines with J gene TRBJ2-7; 7 nucleotides align to TRBD1. Unmatched junction bases numbered 10, after V lost 8 bases and J lost 3 bases. The V gene's germline CDR1 is LNHDA and CDR2 SQIVND (reference sequence). CDR3 length equals 14 residues.

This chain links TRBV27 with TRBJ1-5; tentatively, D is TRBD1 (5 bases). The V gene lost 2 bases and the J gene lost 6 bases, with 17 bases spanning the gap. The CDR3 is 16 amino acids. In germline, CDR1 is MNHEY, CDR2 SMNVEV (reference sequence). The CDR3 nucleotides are TGTGCCAGCAGTTTACTCCCGGGGGAGAGGGGTCAGCCCCAGCATTTT. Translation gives CASSLLPGERGQPQHF.